These 13 T cell receptor beta chains were sequenced from one sample in a study of blood T cell repertoires in COVID-19. Measured with immunoSEQ multiplex PCR; TCRdb has only the in-frame clones, and not every one. Among approximately 500,000 clones, less than 90% were seen once, and the ten largest hold roughly 7.4%. Sequenced input: peripheral blood. These receptors were obtained from a woman aged 50 to 65 with COVID-19, enrolled during active disease.

The gene calls are TRBV19 and TRBJ2-4; tentative D call: TRBD2 (6 bases). The CDR3 has 14 amino acids. CDR1 and CDR2 (germline): LNHDA, SQIVND (reference sequence). The germline V and J ends were trimmed by 6 bases and 8 bases, with 17 bases remaining between them. CDR3 sequence (DNA): TGTGCCAGTAGCTTGGGTGGGCCGGGGGACATTCAGTACTTC. Translation gives CASSLGGPGDIQYF.

The table lists this clone with a count of one. V is TRBV5-1 and J is TRBJ2-3; 8 bases fit TRBD2. V lost 2 bases and J lost 1; bases outside the gene matches: 3. The CDR3 contains 15 residues. CDR1 and CDR2 (germline): SGHRS, YFSETQ. CDR3 residues: CASSLPGGGTDTQYF. CDR3 nucleotide sequence: TGCGCCAGCAGCTTACCGGGGGGGGGCACAGATACGCAGTATTTT.

The rearrangement uses TRBV5-1 and TRBJ1-6, with 8 bases that match TRBD1. Germline values: CDR1 SGHRS, CDR2 YFSETQ. V was pared by 0 bases and J by 10 bases, with 3 bases of the junction left unmatched. The CDR3 loop spans 14 amino acids. The CDR3 coding sequence is TGCGCCAGCAGCTTGGAGACAGGGGAATCACCCCTCCACTTT. As protein: CASSLETGESPLHF.

The chain couples TRBV2 to TRBJ1-4, with 7 bases lining up with TRBD1. This CDR3 spans 17 amino acids. V shed 2 bases and J 0 bases; nucleotides not matched to a gene: 6. In germline, CDR1 is SNHLY, CDR2 FYNNEI. As DNA, the CDR3 is TGTGCCAGCAGTGAATGGGGGACAGTTGCAACTAATGAAAAACTGTTTTTT. Translation: CASSEWGTVATNEKLFF.

This clone was observed a handful of times. V and J are TRBV7-3 and TRBJ1-5; 7 bases are shared with TRBD1. Trimming took 5 bases from V and 9 from J; bases not matched to a gene: 7. The germline V gene has CDR1 SGHTA and CDR2 FQGTGA. The CDR3 is 13 amino acids. The CDR3 spells CASSKTGTGPQHF. The CDR3 DNA reads TGTGCCAGCAGCAAGACAGGGACCGGGCCCCAGCATTTT. The variable domain in full, with the rest retrieved from reference TRBV7-3 and TRBJ1-5, is GAGVSQTPSNKVTEKGKYVELRCDPISGHTALYWYRQSLGQGPEFLIYFQGTGAADDSGLPNDRFFAVRPEGSVSTLKIQRTERGDSAVYLCASSKTGTGPQHFGDGTRLSIL.

This sequence joins TRBV6-5 and TRBJ1-1; 10 bases fit TRBD1. Per the germline V gene, CDR1 is MNHEY and CDR2 is SVGAGI. Trimming at V came to 2 bases and at J to 5 bases, leaving 8 bases not matched to a gene. CDR3 length equals 16 residues. CDR3 region: CASSYGDRGGLTEAFF. DNA for the CDR3: TGTGCCAGCAGTTACGGGGACAGGGGAGGTCTAACTGAAGCTTTCTTT.

Concerning this clone itself: This same CDR3 is encoded by further DNA sequences in the sample. V and J are TRBV5-1 and TRBJ2-7; the D gene is possibly TRBD1 (6 bases). The CDR3 runs 14 residues. V lost 0 bases to trimming and J lost 1 base, with 8 bases between them. From germline, CDR1 is SGHRS and CDR2 YFSETQ. The CDR3 protein is CASSLDRASYEQYF. CDR3 sequence (DNA): TGCGCCAGCAGCTTGGACAGGGCGTCCTACGAGCAGTACTTC.

The sample holds one count of this clone. The genes are TRBV11-2 and TRBJ1-5; D perhaps matches TRBD1 (6 bases). Trimming pared 2 bases from V and 6 bases from J, leaving 11 bases between. The CDR3 has 14 amino acids. CDR1 and CDR2 (germline): SGHAT, FQNNGV. CDR3 region: CASSLSGDFQPQHF. The DNA of the CDR3 is TGTGCCAGCAGCTTATCAGGGGATTTTCAGCCCCAGCATTTT.

The CDR3 sequence: CASSSGYKAQFF. CDR3 nucleotide sequence: TGTGCCAGCAGTTCGGGTTACAAGGCGCAGTTCTTC. V gene TRBV6-5 combines with J gene TRBJ2-1, with D unclear. Germline CDR1 is MNHEY and CDR2 is SVGAGI. V lost 4 bases and J lost 12, with 13 bases in between. The length of the CDR3 is 12 residues.

This clone was recorded once. The CDR3, as DNA: TGTGCCTGGAGTCGCGGGACTAGCGGGGGGCATGAGCAGTTCTTC. Translation: CAWSRGTSGGHEQFF. This chain links TRBV30 with TRBJ2-1, with 15 positions matching TRBD2. Trimming cost V 2 bases and J 8 bases; bases outside gene matches: 4. CDR1 GTSNPN and CDR2 SVGIG come from the germline V gene (reference sequence). There are 15 residues in the CDR3.

The CDR3 DNA reads as TGCGCCAGCAGCTTGGGCGGGACAGGGGGCTTTGACACTGAAGCTTTCTTT. Translating it yields CASSLGGTGGFDTEAFF. The chain combines TRBV5-1 with TRBJ1-1; 12 positions agree with TRBD1. With 0 bases clipped from V and 3 bases from J, the junction kept 6 bases outside the gene matches. This CDR3 spans 17 amino acids. Germline CDR1 is SGHRS and CDR2 is YFSETQ. Full variable domain (missing parts from reference TRBV5-1 and TRBJ1-1): KAGVTQTPRYLIKTRGQQVTLSCSPISGHRSVSWYQQTPGQGLQFLFEYFSETQRNKGNFPGRFSGRQFSNSRSEMNVSTLELGDSALYLCASSLGGTGGFDTEAFFGQGTRLTVV.

J is TRBJ2-3 and V is TRBV12-5; 9 bases map to TRBD2. V lost 0 bases, J lost 0 bases, and 7 bases stayed unmatched. Germline-derived CDR1 and CDR2 are LGHNT and FRNRAP. There are 18 residues in the CDR3. The CDR3: CASGLVRASGDSTDTQYF. The CDR3, as DNA: TGTGCTAGTGGTTTGGTACGGGCTAGCGGGGATAGCACAGATACGCAGTATTTT. Full variable domain (rest looked up from reference TRBV12-5 and TRBJ2-3): DARVTQTPRHKVTEMGQEVTMRCQPILGHNTVFWYRQTMMQGLELLAYFRNRAPLDDSGMPKDRFSAEMPDATLATLKIQPSEPRDSAVYFCASGLVRASGDSTDTQYFGPGTRLTVL.

This clone is a singleton in its sample. The genes are TRBV30 and TRBJ1-2; possibly TRBD1 for D (6 bases). Germline-derived CDR1 and CDR2 are GTSNPN and SVGIG (reference sequence). The CDR3 contains 14 residues. Trimming took 3 bases from V and 8 from J, leaving 19 bases between them. For the CDR3, the DNA is TGTGCCTGGAGCGGAGACAGGCGCGCAATAGGCTACACCTTC. It encodes CAWSGDRRAIGYTF.